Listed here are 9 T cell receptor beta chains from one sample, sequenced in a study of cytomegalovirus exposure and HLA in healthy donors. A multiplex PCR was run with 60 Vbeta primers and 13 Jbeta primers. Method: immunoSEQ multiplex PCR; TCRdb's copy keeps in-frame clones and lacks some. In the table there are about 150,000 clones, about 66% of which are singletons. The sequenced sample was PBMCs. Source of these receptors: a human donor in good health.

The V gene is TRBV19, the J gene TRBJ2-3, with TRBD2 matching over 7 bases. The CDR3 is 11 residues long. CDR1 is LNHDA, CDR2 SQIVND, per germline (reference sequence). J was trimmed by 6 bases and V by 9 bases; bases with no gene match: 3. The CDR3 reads CASRAGDTQYF. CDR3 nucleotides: TGTGCCAGCCGAGCGGGGGATACGCAGTATTTT.

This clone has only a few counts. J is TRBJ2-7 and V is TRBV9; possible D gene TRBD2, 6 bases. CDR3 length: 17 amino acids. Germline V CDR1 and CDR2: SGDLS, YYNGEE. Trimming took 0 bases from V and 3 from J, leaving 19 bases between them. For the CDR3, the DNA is TGTGCCAGCAGCGTAGCGGGAGACGGGTTCGGCTACTACGAGCAGTACTTC. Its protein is CASSVAGDGFGYYEQYF.

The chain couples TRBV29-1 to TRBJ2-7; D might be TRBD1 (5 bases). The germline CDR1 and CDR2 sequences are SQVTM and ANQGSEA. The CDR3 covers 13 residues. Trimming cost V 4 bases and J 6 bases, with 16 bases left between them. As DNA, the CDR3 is TGCAGCGTTGTCCCAGGGTATCATCGCGAGCAGTACTTC. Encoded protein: CSVVPGYHREQYF.

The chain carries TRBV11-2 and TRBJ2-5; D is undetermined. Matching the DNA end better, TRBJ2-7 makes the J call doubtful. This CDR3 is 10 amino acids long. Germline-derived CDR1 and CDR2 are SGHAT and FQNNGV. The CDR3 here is CASSYYEQYF. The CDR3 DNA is TGTGCCAGCAGCTATTACGAGCAGTACTTC.

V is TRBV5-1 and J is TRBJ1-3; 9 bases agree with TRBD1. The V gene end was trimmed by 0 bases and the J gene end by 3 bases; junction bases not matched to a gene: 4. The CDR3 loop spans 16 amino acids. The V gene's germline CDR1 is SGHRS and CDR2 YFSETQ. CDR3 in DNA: TGCGCCAGCAGCTTGGCTGGACAGGGGTATGGAAACACCATATATTTT. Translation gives CASSLAGQGYGNTIYF.

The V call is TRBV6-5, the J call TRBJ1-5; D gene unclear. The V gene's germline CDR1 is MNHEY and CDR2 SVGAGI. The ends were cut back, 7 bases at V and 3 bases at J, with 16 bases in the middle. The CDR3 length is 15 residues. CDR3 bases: TGTGCCAGCAACCCTGAGTGGGAGTACAATCAGCCCCAGCATTTT. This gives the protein CASNPEWEYNQPQHF.

The CDR3 here is CASNSKTGSYGYTF. The CDR3 nucleotides read TGTGCCAGTAACAGTAAGACAGGGAGCTATGGCTACACCTTC. The V and J genes are TRBV19 and TRBJ1-2, with TRBD1 matching over 7 bases. The CDR3 runs 14 residues. In germline, CDR1 is LNHDA, CDR2 SQIVND (reference sequence). The ends lost 7 bases at V and 4 bases at J; junction bases unmatched: 9. The whole variable domain, filled in from reference TRBV19 and TRBJ1-2, reads DGGITQSPKYLFRKEGQNVTLSCEQNLNHDAMYWYRQDPGQGLRLIYYSQIVNDFQKGDIAEGYSVSREKKESFPLTVTSAQKNPTAFYLCASNSKTGSYGYTFGSGTRLTVV.

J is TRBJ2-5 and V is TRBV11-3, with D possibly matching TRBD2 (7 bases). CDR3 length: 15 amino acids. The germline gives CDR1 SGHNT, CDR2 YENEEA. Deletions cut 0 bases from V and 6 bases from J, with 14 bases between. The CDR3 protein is CASSLDGGGLKTQYF. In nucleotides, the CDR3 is TGTGCCAGCAGCTTAGATGGGGGGGGGCTGAAGACCCAGTACTTC. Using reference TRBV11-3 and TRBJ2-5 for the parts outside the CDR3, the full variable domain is EAGVVQSPRYKIIEKKQPVAFWCNPISGHNTLYWYLQNLGQGPELLIRYENEEAVDDSQLPKDRFSAERLKGVDSTLKIQPAELGDSAVYLCASSLDGGGLKTQYFGPGTRLLVL.

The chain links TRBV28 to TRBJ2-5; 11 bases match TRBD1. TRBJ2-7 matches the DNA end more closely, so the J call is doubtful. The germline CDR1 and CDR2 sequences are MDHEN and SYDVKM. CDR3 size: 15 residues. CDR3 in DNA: TGTGCCAGCAGTTTGGGACAGGGGGGCTCCTACGAGCAGTACTTC. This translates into CASSLGQGGSYEQYF.